These 28 T cell receptor beta chains were sequenced from one sample in a study of T cells after yellow fever vaccination. TCRdb ran MiXCR on the 5' RACE reads and lists one entry per CDR3 protein. The table lists 300,000 to 400,000 distinct CDR3 sequences, more than 8.5% of them singletons. Sequenced material: PBMCs, taken on the day of the first yellow fever vaccination. Source of these receptors: a man younger than 35 who received the YFV17D yellow fever vaccine.

This clonotype was detected a few times. The genes are TRBV29-1 and TRBJ1-3; D gene uncertain. The germline V gene has CDR1 SQVTM and CDR2 ANQGSEA. The CDR3 sequence is 13 residues long. The V and J ends lost 1 base and 1 base respectively, with 5 bases between them. The CDR3 sequence is CSVEVVSGNTIYF. CDR3 nucleotide sequence: TGCAGCGTTGAAGTTGTTTCTGGAAACACCATATATTTT. Supplemented by reference TRBV29-1 and TRBJ1-3, the full variable domain reads SAVISQKPSRDICQRGTSLTIQCQVDSQVTMMFWYRQQPGQSLTLIATANQGSEATYESGFVIDKFPISRPNLTFSTLTVSNMSPEDSSIYLCSVEVVSGNTIYFGEGSWLTVV.

This clonotype occurred many times. This rearrangement joins TRBV5-1 to TRBJ1-5; D is ambiguous. V was cut by 5 bases and J by 3 bases, with 9 bases left in between. The germline V gene has CDR1 SGHRS and CDR2 YFSETQ. The CDR3 consists of 13 residues. The CDR3 is CASSSGFNQPQHF. The CDR3 nucleotides read TGCGCCAGCAGTTCGGGCTTCAATCAGCCCCAGCATTTT.

The rearrangement links TRBV27 to TRBJ1-1, with D possibly being TRBD1 (5 bases). With 6 bases removed from V and 0 bases from J, the gap between germline ends came to 11 bases. This CDR3 has 14 residues. The germline gives CDR1 MNHEY, CDR2 SMNVEV (reference sequence). The CDR3: CASRKGLLNTEAFF. CDR3 nucleotide sequence: TGTGCCAGCAGAAAGGGGCTGCTGAACACTGAAGCTTTCTTT.

Here the CDR3 DNA reads TGTGCCAGCAGGGGAACGACGGAGAACTATGGCTACACCTTC. Encoded protein: CASRGTTENYGYTF. V gene TRBV6-1 combines with J gene TRBJ1-2; D is uncertain. There are 14 residues in the CDR3. Germline CDR1 is MNHNS and CDR2 is SASEGT. V lost 6 bases and J lost 2, with 13 bases in between.

This clonotype was detected only a few times. The V and J genes are TRBV6-2 or TRBV6-3 and TRBJ1-6; D unclear. The length of the CDR3 is 14 residues. The V end lost 0 bases, the J end lost 9 bases, and 9 bases lay between the germline ends. Per germline, CDR1 MNHEY and CDR2 SVGEGT. DNA for the CDR3: TGTGCCAGCAGTTACTCTCACGGATTTTCACCCCTCCACTTT. Its protein is CASSYSHGFSPLHF.

J is TRBJ1-1 and V is TRBV5-8; D is unresolved. The CDR3 spans 13 residues. CDR1 is SGHTS and CDR2 is YDEGEE in the germline V gene. V dropped 6 bases and J dropped 4 bases, with 13 bases sitting between them. CDR3 region: CASTPRVTTEAFF. Written as DNA, the CDR3 is TGTGCCAGCACCCCTCGGGTTACCACTGAAGCTTTCTTT.

This clonotype came up a few times. The chain combines TRBV7-8 with TRBJ1-1; D possibly corresponds to TRBD1 (6 bases). The CDR3 has 16 amino acids. With 5 bases removed from V and 1 base from J, the gap between germline ends came to 17 bases. Germline V CDR1 and CDR2: SGHVS, FQNEAQ. The CDR3 is CASSTGPGAQNTEAFF. CDR3 DNA sequence: TGTGCCAGCAGCACGGGCCCAGGGGCCCAGAACACTGAAGCTTTCTTT.

Ten or more counts support this clonotype. The rearrangement links TRBV7-2 to TRBJ2-1, with 8 bases fitting TRBD1. The CDR3 spans 17 residues. Germline-derived CDR1 and CDR2 are SGHTA and FQGNSA. V gave up 1 base and J gave up 0 bases; unmatched junction bases: 5. The CDR3 bases are TGTGCCAGCAGCTTAGTTGGGACAGGTTCCTCCTACAATGAGCAGTTCTTC. Its translation is CASSLVGTGSSYNEQFF. Full variable domain (outside the CDR3, taken from reference TRBV7-2 and TRBJ2-1): GAGVSQSPSNKVTEKGKDVELRCDPISGHTALYWYRQSLGQGLEFLIYFQGNSAPDKSGLPSDRFSAERTGGSVSTLTIQRTQQEDSAVYLCASSLVGTGSSYNEQFFGPGTRLTVL.

There are a few counts of this clonotype. The rearrangement links TRBV19 to TRBJ2-5, with TRBD1 matching over 7 bases. V lost 5 bases, J lost 1 base, and 4 bases stayed unmatched. Per the germline V gene, CDR1 is LNHDA and CDR2 is SQIVND (reference sequence). The CDR3 covers 14 residues. The CDR3 DNA reads as TGTGCCAGTAGTCCGGGGACAGCCCAAGAGACCCAGTACTTC. Amino acids: CASSPGTAQETQYF.

The chain joins TRBV7-6 to TRBJ2-7; TRBD1 is a possible D gene (6 bases). The CDR3 length is 15 residues. Germline V CDR1 and CDR2: SGHVS, FNYEAQ. V was pared by 2 bases and J by 5 bases, with 16 bases between. CDR3 coding DNA: TGTGCCAGCAGCTTATCGGACAGCTTGTCGGACGAGCAGTACGTC. Encoded protein: CASSLSDSLSDEQYV.

The rearrangement joins TRBV5-6 to TRBJ1-5, with unresolved D. The V end lost 0 bases, the J end lost 0 bases, and 10 bases lay between the germline ends. This CDR3 spans 16 amino acids. Germline assignment: CDR1 SGHDT and CDR2 YYEEEE. The CDR3 nucleotides are TGTGCCAGCAGCTTGGGCGGGTATAATAGCAATCAGCCCCAGCATTTT. Amino acids: CASSLGGYNSNQPQHF.

The chain is built from TRBV11-2 and TRBJ1-3; D gene ambiguous. Germline loops: CDR1 SGHAT, CDR2 FQNNGV. This CDR3 has 13 residues. V gave up 4 bases and J gave up 2 bases, with 6 bases separating them. The CDR3: CASSSRTGNTIYF. The CDR3 DNA is TGTGCCAGCAGCTCACGGACTGGAAACACCATATATTTT.

The chain uses TRBV18 and TRBJ2-7; D remains ambiguous. V was shortened by 3 bases and J by 0 bases, with 12 bases between the two germline ends. The CDR3 consists of 15 residues. Germline V gene data show CDR1 as KGHSH and CDR2 as LQKENI. This CDR3 is CASSPSPTSSYEQYV. The DNA of the CDR3 is TGTGCCAGCTCACCTTCACCGACAAGCTCCTACGAGCAGTACGTC.

The V call is TRBV28, the J call TRBJ1-1; D is uncertain. The CDR3 consists of 12 residues. The V end lost 4 bases, the J end lost 1 base, and 4 bases lay between the germline ends. The germline V gene has CDR1 MDHEN and CDR2 SYDVKM. CDR3 sequence: CASSSRNTEAFF. The CDR3 coding sequence is TGTGCCAGCAGTTCTAGGAACACTGAAGCTTTCTTT.

The chain is built from TRBV10-3 and TRBJ2-5; 10 bases are a match to TRBD2. This CDR3 is built from 13 residues. V was clipped by 8 bases and J by 6 bases; unmatched bases: 6. Per the germline V gene, CDR1 is ENHRY and CDR2 is SYGVKD. The CDR3 spells CAIQRGGSKTQYF. The CDR3 DNA is TGTGCCATCCAGCGGGGGGGCTCGAAGACCCAGTACTTC.

This clonotype has a handful of counts. The V gene is TRBV7-2, the J gene TRBJ2-2; D not certain. This CDR3 spans 15 amino acids. Germline CDR1 reads SGHTA; CDR2 reads FQGNSA. Trimming pared 1 base from V and 4 bases from J, leaving 10 bases between. The CDR3 sequence is CASSLDPRSTGELFF. CDR3 sequence (DNA): TGTGCCAGCAGCTTAGACCCGAGGAGCACCGGGGAGCTGTTTTTT.

The genes are TRBV7-8 and TRBJ1-1; 7 positions match TRBD1. Germline values: CDR1 SGHVS, CDR2 FQNEAQ. The CDR3 length is 13 residues. V was pared by 3 bases and J by 4 bases, with 2 bases of the junction left unmatched. The CDR3 reads CASSFQGGTEAFF. The DNA of the CDR3 is TGTGCCAGCAGCTTTCAGGGGGGCACTGAAGCTTTCTTT.

The V call is TRBV7-2, the J call TRBJ1-2, with D possibly matching TRBD1 (6 bases). Trimming took off 11 bases at V and 6 bases at J, with 22 bases between the two ends. The CDR3 contains 14 residues. The V gene's germline CDR1 is SGHTA and CDR2 FQGNSA. The DNA for the CDR3 is TGTGCCCTCACCTCAGGGGCCGGTGGCAATGGCTACACCTTC. Residues: CALTSGAGGNGYTF.

This clonotype occurred a few times. The V and J genes are TRBV5-1 and TRBJ2-5; TRBD2 matches at 8 bases. Unmatched junction bases numbered 7, after V lost 4 bases and J lost 5 bases. In germline, CDR1 is SGHRS, CDR2 YFSETQ. The CDR3 extends over 14 amino acids. The CDR3 DNA is TGCGCCAGCAGCCTGCGGGGGGAGTTGGAGACCCAGTACTTC. This codes for CASSLRGELETQYF.

This clonotype turned up a few times. The CDR3 DNA is TGTGCCGGGCGACGACTAGCGGGGCCAGATACGCAGTATTTT. It yields the protein CAGRRLAGPDTQYF. The chain combines TRBV19 with TRBJ2-3; 11 bases are a match to TRBD2. CDR1 and CDR2 from the germline V gene are LNHDA and SQIVND (reference sequence). J was trimmed by 4 bases and V by 11 bases; bases with no gene match: 8. The CDR3 runs 14 residues.

The chain is built from TRBV7-2 and TRBJ2-7; D is ambiguous. Trimming left V 1 base short and J 4 bases short, with 8 bases between. There are 13 residues in the CDR3. Germline V CDR1 and CDR2: SGHTA, FQGNSA. Here the CDR3 reads CASSLVRGYEQYF. The CDR3 DNA reads as TGTGCCAGCAGCTTAGTCCGTGGTTACGAGCAGTACTTC.

This clonotype was observed a few times. The V call is TRBV20-1, the J call TRBJ2-3, with 8 positions matching TRBD2. The CDR3 consists of 20 residues. Germline lookup yields CDR1 DFQATT and CDR2 SNEGSKA (reference sequence). Trimming took 1 base from V and 0 from J; bases not matched to a gene: 18. The CDR3 spells CSARVAGLGITRASTDTQYF. The CDR3 nucleotides read TGCAGTGCTAGAGTTGCGGGACTAGGGATCACCCGTGCTAGCACAGATACGCAGTATTTT.

This clonotype showed up just a few times. This chain links TRBV4-3 with TRBJ2-6; a possible D gene is TRBD1 (5 bases). The CDR3 sequence is 17 residues long. Germline values: CDR1 LGHNA, CDR2 YSLEER. V lost 3 bases and J lost 4, with 16 bases in between. The CDR3 region is CASSQRTGSGGANVLTF. Written as DNA, the CDR3 is TGCGCCAGCAGCCAGAGAACAGGATCAGGAGGGGCCAACGTCCTGACTTTC.

The V call is TRBV18, the J call TRBJ1-2, with 9 bases aligning to TRBD1. The CDR3 has 13 amino acids. Germline CDR1 and CDR2: KGHSH and LQKENI. Trimming at V came to 4 bases and at J to 8 bases, leaving 5 bases not matched to a gene. The CDR3 loop reads CASSRDRDEGYTF. The CDR3 DNA sequence: TGTGCCAGCTCACGGGACAGGGATGAGGGCTACACCTTC. Variable domain in full (rest from reference TRBV18 and TRBJ1-2): NAGVMQNPRHLVRRRGQEARLRCSPMKGHSHVYWYRQLPEEGLKFMVYLQKENIIDESGMPKERFSAEFPKEGPSILRIQQVVRGDSAAYFCASSRDRDEGYTFGSGTRLTVV.

This clonotype was recorded at least ten times. The chain is built from TRBV12-3 or TRBV12-4 and TRBJ1-2; D gene ambiguous. This CDR3 spans 14 amino acids. The ends were cut back, 5 bases at V and 4 bases at J, with 14 bases in the middle. Written as DNA, the CDR3 is TGTGCCAGCAGTCGGCAGGAAGCAGTCTATGGCTACACCTTC. Protein: CASSRQEAVYGYTF.

This clonotype was seen repeatedly, ten times or more. The chain recombines TRBV7-2 with TRBJ2-5, with 7 bases that match TRBD1. This CDR3 is built from 15 residues. Germline V lookup: CDR1 SGHTA, CDR2 FQGNSA. J gave up 0 bases and V 4 bases, and 5 bases lay outside the gene matches. CDR3 DNA sequence: TGTGCCAGCAGCTGGGGACAGATGTACCAAGAGACCCAGTACTTC. Protein sequence: CASSWGQMYQETQYF.

The genes are TRBV5-1 and TRBJ1-3; 8 bases fit TRBD1. This CDR3 is built from 15 residues. V was pared by 3 bases and J by 0 bases, with 2 bases of the junction left unmatched. Germline V gives CDR1 SGHRS, CDR2 YFSETQ. The chain's CDR3 is CASSYTGGSGNTIYF. CDR3 coding DNA: TGCGCCAGCAGCTACACAGGGGGCTCTGGAAACACCATATATTTT.

The V call is TRBV6-2 or TRBV6-3, the J call TRBJ1-5; 8 bases match TRBD1. V lost 6 bases, J lost 8 bases, and 12 bases stayed unmatched. The CDR3 consists of 15 residues. From germline, CDR1 is MNHEY and CDR2 SVGEGT. CDR3 DNA: TGTGCCAGCAGAGGTCTCTGGACAGGGATGGAGCCCCAGCATTTT. Protein: CASRGLWTGMEPQHF.